This is a list of T cell receptor beta chains from one sample in a study of OX40 agonist ivuxolimab in advanced cancers. Here immunoSEQ multiplex PCR was the method, and the copy in TCRdb shows in-frame clones only, minus some. The sample yields about 83,000 clones, approximately 91% seen once. Sequencing used CD4+ or CD8+ T cells sorted from blood, obtained in a trial of the OX40 agonist ivuxolimab. These receptors all come from an adult with an advanced solid tumor such as melanoma, head and neck, liver or kidney cancer. Both conserved end residues are part of each CDR3. A D gene is named only where the DNA matches it firmly. Expanded clones are given a class, and other clones once, few, many or no size at all.

TRBD2,TRBV7-3,TRBJ2-3,NA,TGTGCCAGCAGCCTTATAGCGGGGAGCACAGATACGCAGTATTTT,CASSLIAGSTDTQYF
TRBD1,TRBV30,TRBJ1-2,NA,TGTGCCTCGGGACAGGGGAGAGGAAACTATGGCTACACCTTC,CASGQGRGNYGYTF
NA,TRBV30,TRBJ2-7,once,TGTGCCTGGAGGGACCTGTCGATGTCCCGGATGTACTTC,CAWRDLSMSRMYF
NA,TRBV7-2,TRBJ1-3,NA,TGTGCCAGCAGCTCGGGGGGAATTGGAAACACCATATATTTT,CASSSGGIGNTIYF
TRBD1,TRBV30,TRBJ2-3,NA,TGTGCCTGGAGTAGACAGGGGCGGAATACGCAGTATTTT,CAWSRQGRNTQYF
TRBD2,TRBV7-6,TRBJ2-7,NA,TGTGCCAGCAGCGCATACGGAGGGAGGGCAGCCTACGGGCAGTACTTC,CASSAYGGRAAYGQYF
NA,TRBV9,TRBJ2-5,NA,TGTGCCAGCAGCGATAGGGGGAGGGCTAGCGGCCAAGAGACCCAGTACTTC,CASSDRGRASGQETQYF
NA,TRBV30,TRBJ2-3,NA,TGTGCCTGGAGCCACAGGGCTCGCACAGATACGCAGTATTTT,CAWSHRARTDTQYF
NA,TRBV5-1,TRBJ1-1,NA,TGCGCCAGCAGCTTGGACGGACCCCCGAACACTGAAGCTTTCTTT,CASSLDGPPNTEAFF
NA,TRBV6-5,TRBJ1-6,NA,TGTGCCAGCAGTCAAAGTCCCAATTCACCCCTCCACTTT,CASSQSPNSPLHF
NA,TRBV19,TRBJ2-5,NA,TGTGCCAGTAGTATCGTGGCAGGGGAGACCCAGTACTTC,CASSIVAGETQYF
TRBD2,TRBV4-3,TRBJ2-1,NA,TGCGCCAGCAGCCAAGCGGGGGGCTCCTACAATGAGCAGTTCTTC,CASSQAGGSYNEQFF